This is a list of T cell receptor beta chains from one sample in a study of blood T cells in healthy people across ages. One entry per CDR3 protein results from TCRdb running MiXCR on the 5' RACE reads. The sample contains roughly 1.5 million distinct CDR3 sequences, roughly 43% of which appear only once. Material: blood. The receptors here all came from a woman aged 18-29 years in good health. CDR3s include the opening cysteine and the closing phenylalanine or tryptophan. D genes are given only for firm matches. A clone size is listed for some rows: how often the clone was seen (once, few, many), or a class if it is expanded.

j_gene	abundance	len	d_gene	v_gene	CDR3aa	CDR3nt
TRBJ2-5	NA	14	NA	TRBV9	CASSVDPGVETQYF	TGTGCCAGCAGCGTCGACCCAGGGGTAGAGACCCAGTACTTC
TRBJ2-7	NA	15	NA	TRBV15	CATSTLLTASYEQYF	TGTGCCACCAGCACCCTCTTGACAGCCTCCTACGAGCAGTACTTC
TRBJ1-2	NA	16	TRBD1	TRBV7-2	CASSLDGTGRRYGYTF	TGTGCCAGCAGCTTAGATGGGACAGGGAGGCGCTATGGCTACACCTTC
TRBJ2-1	NA	16	NA	TRBV24-1	CATSDLQSSSYNEQFF	TGTGCCACCAGTGATTTGCAGTCGAGCTCCTACAATGAGCAGTTCTTC
TRBJ2-7	NA	15	TRBD2	TRBV5-1	CASSQKGTSVHEQYF	TGCGCCAGCAGCCAAAAAGGGACTAGTGTTCACGAGCAGTACTTC
TRBJ2-3	NA	13	NA	TRBV7-9	CASLGGSTDTQYF	TGTGCCAGCTTGGGGGGCAGCACAGATACGCAGTATTTT
TRBJ2-5	NA	16	TRBD2	TRBV25-1	CASSEYRAGGRNEQYF	TGTGCCAGCAGTGAATATAGAGCGGGAGGTAGGAATGAGCAGTACTTC
TRBJ2-7	NA	15	NA	TRBV9	CASSVGRGTSYEQYF	TGTGCCAGCAGCGTAGGAAGGGGGACCTCCTACGAGCAGTACTTC
TRBJ1-1	NA	14	NA	TRBV11-2	CASSFSTNSTEAFF	TGTGCCAGCAGCTTCTCTACAAACAGCACTGAAGCTTTCTTT
TRBJ1-4	few	13	NA	TRBV20-1	CSADPGGWEKLFF	TGCAGTGCCGACCCGGGGGGCTGGGAAAAACTGTTTTTT
TRBJ1-2	NA	15	NA	TRBV5-1	CASSLEGTTTAGYTF	TGCGCCAGCAGCTTGGAGGGGACAACTACGGCTGGCTACACCTTC
TRBJ1-3	NA	15	NA	TRBV5-5	CASSLVVEDGNTIYF	TGTGCCAGCAGCTTGGTCGTGGAGGATGGAAACACCATATATTTT
TRBJ2-1	NA	12	NA	TRBV12-5	CASAEDVNEQFF	TGTGCTAGTGCCGAGGACGTAAATGAGCAGTTCTTC
TRBJ2-2	NA	16	NA	TRBV6-6	CASSQGPEWGTGELFF	TGTGCCAGCAGCCAGGGCCCGGAATGGGGCACCGGGGAGCTGTTTTTT
TRBJ1-5	NA	14	NA	TRBV6-6	CASTGGDGNQPQHF	TGTGCCAGCACCGGGGGGGACGGCAATCAGCCCCAGCATTTT